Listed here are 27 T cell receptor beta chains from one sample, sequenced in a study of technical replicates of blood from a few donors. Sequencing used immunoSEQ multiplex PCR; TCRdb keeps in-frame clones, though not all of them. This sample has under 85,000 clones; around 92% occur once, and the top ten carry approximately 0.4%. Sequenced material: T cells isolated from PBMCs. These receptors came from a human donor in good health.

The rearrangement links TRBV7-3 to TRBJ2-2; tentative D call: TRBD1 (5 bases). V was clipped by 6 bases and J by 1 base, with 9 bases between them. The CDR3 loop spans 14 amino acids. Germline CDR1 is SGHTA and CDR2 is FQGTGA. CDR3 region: CASSIGVNTGELFF. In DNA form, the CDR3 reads TGTGCCAGCAGTATAGGGGTGAACACCGGGGAGCTGTTTTTT. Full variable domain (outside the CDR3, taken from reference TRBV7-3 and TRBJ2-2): GAGVSQTPSNKVTEKGKYVELRCDPISGHTALYWYRQSLGQGPEFLIYFQGTGAADDSGLPNDRFFAVRPEGSVSTLKIQRTERGDSAVYLCASSIGVNTGELFFGEGSRLTVL.

CDR3 sequence: CASSQDEALASTNEKLFF. Here the CDR3 DNA reads TGCGCCAGCAGCCAAGATGAGGCCCTAGCTTCAACTAATGAAAAACTGTTTTTT. The J gene is TRBJ1-4, the V gene TRBV4-3; D unclear. This CDR3 is built from 18 residues. From germline, CDR1 is LGHNA and CDR2 YSLEER. Trimming pared 0 bases from V and 0 bases from J, leaving 14 bases between.

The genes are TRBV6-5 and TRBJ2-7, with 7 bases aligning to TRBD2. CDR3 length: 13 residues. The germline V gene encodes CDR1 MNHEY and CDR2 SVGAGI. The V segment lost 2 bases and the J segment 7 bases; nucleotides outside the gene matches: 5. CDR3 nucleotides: TGTGCCAGCAGTTACACAGCGGGGTATGAGCAGTACTTC. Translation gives CASSYTAGYEQYF.

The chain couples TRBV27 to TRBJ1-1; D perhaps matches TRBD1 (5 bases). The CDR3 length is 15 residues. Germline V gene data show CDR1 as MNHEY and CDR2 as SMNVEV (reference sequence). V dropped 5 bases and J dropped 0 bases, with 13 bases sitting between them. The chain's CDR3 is CASSTGLSMNTEAFF. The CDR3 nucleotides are TGTGCCAGCAGTACAGGTCTAAGTATGAACACTGAAGCTTTCTTT.

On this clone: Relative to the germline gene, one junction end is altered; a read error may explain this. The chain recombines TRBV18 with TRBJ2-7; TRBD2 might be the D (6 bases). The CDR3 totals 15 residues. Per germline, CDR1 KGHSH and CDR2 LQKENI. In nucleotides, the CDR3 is TGTGCCAGCTTACCAACCGGGACTGGCTTCTACGAGCAGTACTTC. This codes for CASLPTGTGFYEQYF.

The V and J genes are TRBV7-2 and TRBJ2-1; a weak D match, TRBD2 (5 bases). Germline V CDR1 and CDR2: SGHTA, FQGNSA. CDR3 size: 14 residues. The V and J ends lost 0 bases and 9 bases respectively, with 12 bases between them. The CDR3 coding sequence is TGTGCCAGCAGCTTAGCGAATAGCGAACGTGAGCAGTTCTTC. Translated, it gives CASSLANSEREQFF.

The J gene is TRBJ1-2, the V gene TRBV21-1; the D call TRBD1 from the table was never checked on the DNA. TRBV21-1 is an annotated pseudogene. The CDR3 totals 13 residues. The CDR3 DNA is TGTGCCAGCAGCAAAAGACAGGGGGGTTGCTACACCTTC. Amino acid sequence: CASSKRQGGCYTF.

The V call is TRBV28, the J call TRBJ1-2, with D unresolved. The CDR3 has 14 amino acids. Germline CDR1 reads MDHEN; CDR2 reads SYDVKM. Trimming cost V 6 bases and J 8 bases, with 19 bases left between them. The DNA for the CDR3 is TGTGCCAGCAGGCCAGTGAGGGAACTGGACGGCTACACCTTC. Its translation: CASRPVRELDGYTF.

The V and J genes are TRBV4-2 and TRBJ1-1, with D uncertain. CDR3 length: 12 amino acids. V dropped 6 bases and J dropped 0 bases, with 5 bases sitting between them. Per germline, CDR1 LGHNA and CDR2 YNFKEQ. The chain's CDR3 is CASRGVNTEAFF. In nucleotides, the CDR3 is TGTGCCAGCAGAGGAGTGAACACTGAAGCTTTCTTT.

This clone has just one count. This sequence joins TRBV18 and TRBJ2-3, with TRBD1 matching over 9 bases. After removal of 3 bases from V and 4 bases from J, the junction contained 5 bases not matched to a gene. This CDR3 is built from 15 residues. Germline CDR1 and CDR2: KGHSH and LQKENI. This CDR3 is CASSPSTGGADTQYF. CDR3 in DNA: TGTGCCAGCTCACCGTCCACAGGGGGCGCAGATACGCAGTATTTT.

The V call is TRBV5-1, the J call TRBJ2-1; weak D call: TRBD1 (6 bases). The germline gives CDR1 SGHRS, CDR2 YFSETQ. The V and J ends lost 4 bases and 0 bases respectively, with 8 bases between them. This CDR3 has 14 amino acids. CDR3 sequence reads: CASSSRGSYNEQFF. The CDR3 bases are TGCGCCAGCAGCAGCAGGGGCTCCTACAATGAGCAGTTCTTC.

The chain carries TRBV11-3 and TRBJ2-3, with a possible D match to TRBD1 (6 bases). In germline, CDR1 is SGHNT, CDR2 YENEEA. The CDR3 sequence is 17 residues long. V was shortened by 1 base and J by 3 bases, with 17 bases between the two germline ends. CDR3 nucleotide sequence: TGTGCCAGCAGCTTAGGCCGCCAGGGGAAGTGGACAGATACGCAGTATTTT. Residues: CASSLGRQGKWTDTQYF.

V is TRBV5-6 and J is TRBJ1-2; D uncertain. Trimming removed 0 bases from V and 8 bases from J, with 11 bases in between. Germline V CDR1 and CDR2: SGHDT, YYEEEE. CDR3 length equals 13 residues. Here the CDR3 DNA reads TGTGCCAGCAGCTTGGTTTGGTTCGGGGGCTACACCTTC. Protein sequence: CASSLVWFGGYTF.

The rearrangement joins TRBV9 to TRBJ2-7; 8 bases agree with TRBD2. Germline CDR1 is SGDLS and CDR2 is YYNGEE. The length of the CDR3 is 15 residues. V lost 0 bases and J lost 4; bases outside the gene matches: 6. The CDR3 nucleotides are TGTGCCAGCAGCGTAGGGACTAGCATTTTGTACGAGCAGTACTTC. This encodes CASSVGTSILYEQYF.

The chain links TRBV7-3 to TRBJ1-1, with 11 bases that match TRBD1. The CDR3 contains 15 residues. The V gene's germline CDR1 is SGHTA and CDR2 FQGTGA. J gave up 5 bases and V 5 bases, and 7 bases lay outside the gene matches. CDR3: CASSLSGTGGTEAFF. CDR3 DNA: TGTGCCAGCAGCCTATCCGGGACAGGGGGAACTGAAGCTTTCTTT. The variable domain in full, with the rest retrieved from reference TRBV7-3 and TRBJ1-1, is GAGVSQTPSNKVTEKGKYVELRCDPISGHTALYWYRQSLGQGPEFLIYFQGTGAADDSGLPNDRFFAVRPEGSVSTLKIQRTERGDSAVYLCASSLSGTGGTEAFFGQGTRLTVV.

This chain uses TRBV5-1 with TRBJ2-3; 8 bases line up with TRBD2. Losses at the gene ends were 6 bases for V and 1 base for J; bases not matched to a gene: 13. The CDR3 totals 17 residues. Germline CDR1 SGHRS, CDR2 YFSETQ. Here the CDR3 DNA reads TGCGCCAGCACCCCGCTATCCAGCGGGGGCGGCACAGATACGCAGTATTTT. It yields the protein CASTPLSSGGGTDTQYF.

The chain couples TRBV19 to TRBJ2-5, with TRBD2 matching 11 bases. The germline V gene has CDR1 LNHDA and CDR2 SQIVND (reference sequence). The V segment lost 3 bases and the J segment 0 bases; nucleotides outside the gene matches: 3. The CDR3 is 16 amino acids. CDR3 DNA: TGTGCCAGTAGTATCTGGACTAGCGGGCACCAAGAGACCCAGTACTTC. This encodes CASSIWTSGHQETQYF.

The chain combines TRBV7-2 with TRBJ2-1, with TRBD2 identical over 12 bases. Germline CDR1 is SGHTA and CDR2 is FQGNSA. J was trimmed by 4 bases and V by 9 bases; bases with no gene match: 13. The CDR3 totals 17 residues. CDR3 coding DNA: TGTGCCAGGGTATTGTTGGTGACTAGCGGGAGTTACAATGAGCAGTTCTTC. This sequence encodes CARVLLVTSGSYNEQFF.

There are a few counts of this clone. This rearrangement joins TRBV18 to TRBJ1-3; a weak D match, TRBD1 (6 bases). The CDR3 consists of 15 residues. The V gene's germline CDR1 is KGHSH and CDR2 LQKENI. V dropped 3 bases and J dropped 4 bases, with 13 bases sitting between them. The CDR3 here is CASSPPTGHGNTIYF. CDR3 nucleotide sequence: TGTGCCAGCTCACCCCCTACAGGGCACGGAAACACCATATATTTT.

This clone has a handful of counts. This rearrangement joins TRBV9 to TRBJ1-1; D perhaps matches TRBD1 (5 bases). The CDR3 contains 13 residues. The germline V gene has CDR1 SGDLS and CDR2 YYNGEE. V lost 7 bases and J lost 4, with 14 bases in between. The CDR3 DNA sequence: TGTGCCAGCGCGCCGTCAGGGATCACTGAAGCTTTCTTT. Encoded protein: CASAPSGITEAFF.

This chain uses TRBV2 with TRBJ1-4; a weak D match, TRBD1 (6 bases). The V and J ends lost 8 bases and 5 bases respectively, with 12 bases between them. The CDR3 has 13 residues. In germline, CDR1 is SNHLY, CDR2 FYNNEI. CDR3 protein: CASPDRENEKLFF. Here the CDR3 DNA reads TGTGCCAGCCCGGACAGAGAAAATGAAAAACTGTTTTTT.

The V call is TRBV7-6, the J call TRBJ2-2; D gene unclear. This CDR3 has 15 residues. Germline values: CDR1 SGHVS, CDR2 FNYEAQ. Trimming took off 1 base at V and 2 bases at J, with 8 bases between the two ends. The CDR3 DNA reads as TGTGCCAGCAGCTTAGGGCTCGCTAACACCGGGGAGCTGTTTTTT. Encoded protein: CASSLGLANTGELFF.

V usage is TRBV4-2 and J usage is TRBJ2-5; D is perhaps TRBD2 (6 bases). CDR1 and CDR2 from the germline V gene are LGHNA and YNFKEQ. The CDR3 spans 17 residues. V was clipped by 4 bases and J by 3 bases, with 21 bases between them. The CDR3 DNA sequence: TGTGCCAGCAGCCTCCTCGTAGGGCAGGGAGGAGAAGAGACCCAGTACTTC. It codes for CASSLLVGQGGEETQYF.

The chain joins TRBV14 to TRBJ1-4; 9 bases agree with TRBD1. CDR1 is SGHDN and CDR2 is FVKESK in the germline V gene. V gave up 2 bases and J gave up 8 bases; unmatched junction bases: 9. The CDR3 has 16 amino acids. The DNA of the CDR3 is TGTGCCAGCAGCCAACACAGGGGGCGGGGGAACGAAAAACTGTTTTTT. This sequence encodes CASSQHRGRGNEKLFF.

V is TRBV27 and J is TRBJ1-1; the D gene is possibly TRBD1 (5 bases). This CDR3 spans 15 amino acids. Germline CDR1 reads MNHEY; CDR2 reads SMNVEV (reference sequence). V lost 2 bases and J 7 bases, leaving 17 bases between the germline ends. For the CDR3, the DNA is TGTGCCAGCAGTTTAGACGGACGGGGGGGTAGTGAAGCTTTCTTT. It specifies CASSLDGRGGSEAFF.

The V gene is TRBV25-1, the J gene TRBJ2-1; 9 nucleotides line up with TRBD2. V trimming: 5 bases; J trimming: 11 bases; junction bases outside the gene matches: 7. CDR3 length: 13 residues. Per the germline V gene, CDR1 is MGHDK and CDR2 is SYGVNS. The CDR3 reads CASSLQREDQQFF. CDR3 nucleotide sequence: TGTGCCAGCAGTCTCCAGCGGGAGGATCAGCAGTTCTTC.

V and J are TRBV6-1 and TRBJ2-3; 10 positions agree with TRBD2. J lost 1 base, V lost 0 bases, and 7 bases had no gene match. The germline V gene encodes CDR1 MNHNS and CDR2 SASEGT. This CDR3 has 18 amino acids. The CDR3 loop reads CASSEAGSGRAGTDTQYF. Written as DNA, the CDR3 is TGTGCCAGCAGTGAAGCTGGGAGCGGGAGGGCCGGCACAGATACGCAGTATTTT.